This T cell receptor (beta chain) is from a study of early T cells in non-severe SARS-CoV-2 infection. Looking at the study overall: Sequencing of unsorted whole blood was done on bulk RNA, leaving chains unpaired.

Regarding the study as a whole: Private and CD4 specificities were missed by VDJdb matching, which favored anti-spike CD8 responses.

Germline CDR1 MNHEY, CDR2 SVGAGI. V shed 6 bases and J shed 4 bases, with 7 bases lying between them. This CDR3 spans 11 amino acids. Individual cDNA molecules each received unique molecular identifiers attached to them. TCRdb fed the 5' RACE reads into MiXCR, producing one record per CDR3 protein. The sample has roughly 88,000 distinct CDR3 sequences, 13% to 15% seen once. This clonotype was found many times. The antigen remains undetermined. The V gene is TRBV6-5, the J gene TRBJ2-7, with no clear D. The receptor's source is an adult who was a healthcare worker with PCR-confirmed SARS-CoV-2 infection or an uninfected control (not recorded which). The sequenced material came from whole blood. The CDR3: CASRDFYEQYF. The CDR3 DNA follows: TGTGCCAGCAGGGATTTTTACGAGCAGTACTTC.